Shown below are 30 T cell receptor beta chains from a single sample sequenced in a study of T cells in Graves' hyperthyroidism and ophthalmopathy. Amplified TCR beta CDR3 regions came from RNA transcripts. When the TCR CDR3 underwent first-round RT-PCR, the HTBI primer set was used. TCRdb called the multiplex PCR reads again in MiXCR, with one record for every CDR3 protein. The sample records under 550,000 distinct CDR3 sequences, roughly 15% being singletons. The source material was blood. The source of these receptors is a woman younger than 30 with Graves' hyperthyroidism.

There are many counts of this clonotype. The chain uses TRBV9 and TRBJ1-5; D is undetermined. There are 15 residues in the CDR3. Trimming shortened V by 0 bases and J by 4 bases, and 11 bases separated the two germline ends. The germline gives CDR1 SGDLS, CDR2 YYNGEE. The CDR3 reads CASSVGVGRNQPQHF. The CDR3 DNA is TGTGCCAGCAGCGTAGGGGTGGGGAGAAATCAGCCCCAGCATTTT.

This clonotype was recorded many times. The chain joins TRBV7-3 to TRBJ1-1; TRBD1 is a possible D gene (6 bases). The CDR3 has 15 residues. Per the germline V gene, CDR1 is SGHTA and CDR2 is FQGTGA. With 0 bases removed from V and 5 bases from J, the gap between germline ends came to 13 bases. In DNA, the CDR3 is TGTGCCAGCAGCTTAACAGGGGGAAGTGTGACTGAAGCTTTCTTT. It encodes CASSLTGGSVTEAFF.

J is TRBJ2-3 and V is TRBV20-1; 14 bases align to TRBD2. The J segment lost 6 bases and the V segment lost 6 bases, leaving 8 bases of the junction unmatched. The CDR3 has 15 amino acids. CDR1 and CDR2 (germline): DFQATT, SNEGSKA (reference sequence). CDR3 DNA sequence: TGCAGTGCGGAGGGACTAGCGGGAGTCGGGGATACGCAGTATTTT. Protein product: CSAEGLAGVGDTQYF.

The chain carries TRBV11-2 and TRBJ2-1; TRBD2 matches at 8 bases. V lost 8 bases to trimming and J lost 9 bases; unmatched junction nucleotides: 12. Germline loops: CDR1 SGHAT, CDR2 FQNNGV. The CDR3 covers 14 residues. DNA of the CDR3: TGTGCCAGCCAACCTCTACGAGCGGGAGTTGAGCAGTTCTTC. This sequence encodes CASQPLRAGVEQFF. The variable domain in full, completed from reference TRBV11-2 and TRBJ2-1, reads EAGVAQSPRYKIIEKRQSVAFWCNPISGHATLYWYQQILGQGPKLLIQFQNNGVVDDSQLPKDRFSAERLKGVDSTLKIQPAKLEDSAVYLCASQPLRAGVEQFFGPGTRLTVL.

The chain is built from TRBV29-1 and TRBJ1-5, with 8 bases lining up with TRBD1. Germline CDR1 SQVTM, CDR2 ANQGSEA. V shed 5 bases, J shed 1 base, and the junction held 1 base outside the gene matches. This CDR3 spans 13 amino acids. The CDR3 nucleotides are TGCAGCGTTCGGACAGGGAGCAATCAGCCCCAGCATTTT. Its translation: CSVRTGSNQPQHF.

This clonotype was seen many times. The gene calls are TRBV20-1 and TRBJ2-5; D not resolved. The germline V gene has CDR1 DFQATT and CDR2 SNEGSKA (reference sequence). CDR3 size: 15 residues. V lost 4 bases and J 2 bases, leaving 17 bases between the germline ends. The CDR3 loop is CSAINLGSGQETQYF. The CDR3 DNA sequence: TGCAGTGCTATTAACCTCGGGTCCGGTCAAGAGACCCAGTACTTC.

The rearrangement links TRBV20-1 to TRBJ1-6; no reliable D call. There are 14 residues in the CDR3. Germline lookup yields CDR1 DFQATT and CDR2 SNEGSKA (reference sequence). The V gene lost 0 bases and the J gene lost 5 bases, with 8 bases spanning the gap. The CDR3 DNA reads as TGCAGTGCTAGAGAGGCAGACCATAATTCACCCCTCCACTTT. This sequence encodes CSAREADHNSPLHF.

This clonotype was counted ten times or more. The chain is built from TRBV28 and TRBJ2-7; no definite D call. Per germline, CDR1 MDHEN and CDR2 SYDVKM. CDR3 length: 14 residues. V was clipped by 2 bases and J by 2 bases, with 10 bases between them. The DNA for the CDR3 is TGTGCCAGCAGTTTACAATCAAACCCCTACGAGCAGTACTTC. It translates to CASSLQSNPYEQYF.

Many counts were recorded for this clonotype. The V call is TRBV27, the J call TRBJ2-3, with 10 nucleotides matching TRBD1. The length of the CDR3 is 18 residues. Trimming at V came to 6 bases and at J to 0 bases, leaving 12 bases not matched to a gene. The germline V gene has CDR1 MNHEY and CDR2 SMNVEV (reference sequence). CDR3 in amino acids: CASSRGQGGAVSTDTQYF. The CDR3, as DNA: TGTGCCAGCAGCCGCGGACAGGGGGGAGCGGTTAGCACAGATACGCAGTATTTT.

The chain has TRBV12-5 and TRBJ1-2, with D maybe TRBD1 (5 bases). Germline CDR1 reads LGHNT; CDR2 reads FRNRAP. The CDR3 has 15 residues. V shed 6 bases and J shed 8 bases, with 22 bases lying between them. The CDR3 loop is CASGAQPGPVLGYTF. The CDR3 region has the DNA TGTGCTAGTGGGGCCCAGCCGGGGCCTGTCCTGGGCTACACCTTC.

This clonotype showed up many times. The V gene is TRBV11-3, the J gene TRBJ1-3; D may be TRBD1 (5 bases). Germline CDR1 and CDR2: SGHNT and YENEEA. V was cut by 4 bases and J by 0 bases, with 10 bases left in between. This CDR3 spans 15 amino acids. The CDR3 is CASSSGTSSGNTIYF. The CDR3 DNA follows: TGTGCCAGCAGCTCCGGGACTTCCTCTGGAAACACCATATATTTT.

This clonotype was seen a handful of times. The chain employs TRBV7-9 and TRBJ1-6, with a weak D call TRBD1 (6 bases). Germline V lookup: CDR1 SEHNR, CDR2 FQNEAQ (reference sequence). Between the trimmed V and J ends, which lost 5 bases and 8 bases, there was a span of 10 bases. The CDR3 is made up of 13 amino acids. The CDR3 region has the DNA TGTGCCAGCAGCCGACAGGTTGATTCACCCCTCCACTTT. Its translation is CASSRQVDSPLHF.

This clonotype was counted many times. The V and J genes are TRBV11-2 and TRBJ2-1; 7 bases agree with TRBD2. The germline V gene has CDR1 SGHAT and CDR2 FQNNGV. The CDR3 length is 16 residues. Trimming took 4 bases from V and 6 from J; bases not matched to a gene: 12. CDR3: CASSSSGLVFSNEQFF. Written as DNA, the CDR3 is TGTGCCAGCAGCTCGAGCGGACTAGTGTTTTCCAATGAGCAGTTCTTC.

This clonotype was detected only a few times. A read error is possible here, since a much larger clone lies one base away. The J gene is TRBJ2-7, the V gene TRBV20-1; unclear D gene. The CDR3 has 12 amino acids. Looked up from germline, CDR1 is DFQATT and CDR2 is SNEGSKA (reference sequence). This CDR3 reads CSARDRVAERYF. As DNA, the CDR3 is TGCAGTGCTAGAGATCGGGTCGCCGAGCGGTACTTC.

The chain employs TRBV10-3 and TRBJ2-1, with TRBD2 matching 9 bases. Judging by the DNA end, TRBJ2-7 fits better; the J call may be wrong. There are 16 residues in the CDR3. From germline, CDR1 is ENHRY and CDR2 SYGVKD. CDR3 bases: TGTGCCATCAGTGAGGAGGCGGGAGGGCCTTACAATGAGCAGTACTTC. Translation gives CAISEEAGGPYNEQYF.

In the case of this clonotype: A much larger clone is a single base away; this may be a read error. The chain couples TRBV7-9 to TRBJ2-1; TRBD1 matches 9 bases. The J call may be mistaken, given a closer DNA end match to TRBJ2-7. This CDR3 comprises 17 residues. Germline loops: CDR1 SEHNR, CDR2 FQNEAQ (reference sequence). This CDR3 is CASSWRVRDRAYNEQYF. CDR3 nucleotide sequence: TGTGCCAGCAGCTGGCGGGTCCGGGACAGGGCCTACAATGAGCAGTACTTC.

Comment on this clonotype: The junction shows a germline mismatch at one end, possibly a read error. The rearrangement uses TRBV13 and TRBJ2-3, with D tentatively TRBD1 (6 bases). Germline CDR1 reads PRHDT; CDR2 reads FYEKMQ (reference sequence). CDR3 length equals 16 residues. The CDR3 protein is CASSVGQPPSTDTQYF. The CDR3 nucleotides read TGTGCCAGCAGCGTAGGACAGCCTCCTAGCACAGATACGCAGTATTTT.

This clonotype was detected ten times or more. The chain recombines TRBV20-1 with TRBJ2-1; a possible D gene is TRBD2 (5 bases). CDR3 length: 14 amino acids. Germline lookup yields CDR1 DFQATT and CDR2 SNEGSKA (reference sequence). With 5 bases removed from V and 2 bases from J, the gap between germline ends came to 13 bases. The CDR3 sequence: CSAVGGRAYNEQFF. The CDR3 region has the DNA TGCAGTGCTGTAGGAGGACGGGCCTACAATGAGCAGTTCTTC.

V and J are TRBV7-8 and TRBJ1-5; D unresolved. Germline V gives CDR1 SGHVS, CDR2 FQNEAQ. This CDR3 is 13 amino acids long. V was shortened by 5 bases and J by 6 bases, with 11 bases between the two germline ends. CDR3 sequence reads: CASSGQEPQPQHF. The CDR3 bases are TGTGCCAGCAGCGGCCAGGAACCTCAGCCCCAGCATTTT.

This clonotype was picked up a small number of times. In nucleotides, the CDR3 is TGTGCCAGTAGTCCCGACAGGGATGGGACTGAAGCTTTCTTT. It encodes CASSPDRDGTEAFF. The chain carries TRBV19 and TRBJ1-1, with 7 bases fitting TRBD1. CDR1 LNHDA and CDR2 SQIVND come from the germline V gene (reference sequence). The CDR3 is made up of 14 amino acids. The V and J ends lost 5 bases and 5 bases, in that order; junction bases with no gene match: 8.

To note about this clonotype: A single base separates this from a much larger clone, so it may be a read error. The genes are TRBV20-1 and TRBJ1-1; weak D call: TRBD1 (6 bases). V was clipped by 2 bases and J by 6 bases, with 10 bases between them. Germline CDR1 is DFQATT and CDR2 is SNEGSKA (reference sequence). The CDR3 extends over 12 amino acids. The CDR3 DNA reads as TGCAGTGCTAGAAGGACAGACGCTGAAGCTTTCTTT. It specifies CSARRTDAEAFF.

The J gene is TRBJ1-6, the V gene TRBV7-3, with 10 bases lining up with TRBD1. The CDR3 consists of 14 residues. Germline lookup yields CDR1 SGHTA and CDR2 FQGTGA. V trimming: 5 bases; J trimming: 9 bases; junction bases outside the gene matches: 4. CDR3 DNA sequence: TGTGCCAGCAGCCTGACAGGGGGCGGTTCACCCCTCCACTTT. Protein product: CASSLTGGGSPLHF.

The gene calls are TRBV20-1 and TRBJ1-1, with a tentative D call TRBD1 (6 bases). The CDR3 spans 15 residues. The germline V gene encodes CDR1 DFQATT and CDR2 SNEGSKA (reference sequence). The V end was cut by 5 bases, the J end by 1 base, with 17 bases between. The CDR3 bases are TGCAGTGCTTGGAGGGATGGACAGAGGAACACTGAAGCTTTCTTT. As protein: CSAWRDGQRNTEAFF.

This clonotype was seen repeatedly, ten times or more. The chain recombines TRBV2 with TRBJ2-7; a weak D match, TRBD1 (5 bases). Germline CDR1 reads SNHLY; CDR2 reads FYNNEI. This CDR3 comprises 16 residues. V dropped 1 base and J dropped 3 bases, with 16 bases sitting between them. The DNA for the CDR3 is TGTGCCAGCAGTGAAGGGCGCGGCAGGGCGAGCTACGAGCAGTACTTC. Its protein product is CASSEGRGRASYEQYF.

This clonotype was counted at least ten times. The CDR3 coding sequence is TGTGCCAGCAGCTCCGAAGCAGGTCCCCATGCCTACTTC. The encoded protein is CASSSEAGPHAYF. The rearrangement links TRBV28 to TRBJ2-7; D unclear. V lost 6 bases, J lost 13 bases, and 22 bases lay in between. This CDR3 contains 13 residues. CDR1 and CDR2 (germline): MDHEN, SYDVKM.

This clonotype was recorded a few times. The chain uses TRBV12-3 or TRBV12-4 and TRBJ2-2; D gene unclear. The CDR3 extends over 12 amino acids. V lost 6 bases to trimming and J lost 7 bases, with 9 bases between them. The CDR3: CASRYTIGELFF. CDR3 sequence (DNA): TGTGCCAGCAGATATACCATCGGGGAGCTGTTTTTT.

This clonotype was counted at least ten times. This chain joins TRBV6-2 or TRBV6-3 and TRBJ2-3; D not resolved. Germline V CDR1 and CDR2: MNHEY, SVGEGT. CDR3 length equals 13 residues. The V and J ends lost 6 bases and 0 bases respectively, with 7 bases between them. The CDR3 here is CASRFRSTDTQYF. As DNA, the CDR3 is TGTGCCAGCAGATTCCGTAGCACAGATACGCAGTATTTT.

This clonotype occurred many times. This rearrangement joins TRBV6-1 to TRBJ1-6, with 8 positions matching TRBD1. CDR3 length: 14 amino acids. The germline V gene has CDR1 MNHNS and CDR2 SASEGT. V dropped 5 bases and J dropped 9; count of bases not matched to a gene: 6. The CDR3 coding sequence is TGTGCCAGCAGTTTCGGCAGGGGGCCTTCACCCCTCCACTTT. Its protein product is CASSFGRGPSPLHF.

The V gene is TRBV9, the J gene TRBJ1-4; D might be TRBD1 (5 bases). V shed 4 bases and J shed 5 bases, with 15 bases lying between them. The CDR3 is made up of 15 amino acids. Germline V gene sequence: CDR1 SGDLS, CDR2 YYNGEE. CDR3 sequence: CASSKRDRRNEKLFF. In DNA, the CDR3 is TGTGCCAGCAGCAAACGGGACCGGAGGAATGAAAAACTGTTTTTT.

This clonotype was recorded many times. V and J are TRBV20-1 and TRBJ2-7; TRBD2 aligns across 7 bases. V lost 0 bases, J lost 0 bases, and 8 bases stayed unmatched. In germline, CDR1 is DFQATT, CDR2 SNEGSKA (reference sequence). CDR3 length: 16 amino acids. This chain's CDR3 is CSARDPAAGDSYEQYF. The CDR3 DNA follows: TGCAGTGCTAGAGACCCAGCCGCGGGAGACTCCTACGAGCAGTACTTC.